This passage covers 24 T cell receptor beta chains from one sample sequenced in a study of blood T cell repertoires in COVID-19. The method was immunoSEQ multiplex PCR; TCRdb's version includes in-frame clones alone and lacks a portion of them. The sample lists about 210,000 clones, 70% to 90% occurring once. The source material was peripheral blood. These receptors all come from a woman aged 40 to 50 with acute or convalescent COVID-19.

This clone occurred once. V and J are TRBV13 and TRBJ2-2; 11 bases are a match to TRBD2. There are 18 residues in the CDR3. The V segment lost 0 bases and the J segment 0 bases; nucleotides outside the gene matches: 3. Germline lookup yields CDR1 PRHDT and CDR2 FYEKMQ (reference sequence). CDR3 DNA: TGTGCCAGCAGCTTAGGTAGCGGGGGGGACTCGAACACCGGGGAGCTGTTTTTT. Translated: CASSLGSGGDSNTGELFF.

The J gene is TRBJ1-4, the V gene TRBV7-2; TRBD1 matches at 8 bases. CDR3 length: 15 amino acids. V shed 2 bases, J shed 7 bases, and the junction held 6 bases outside the gene matches. Germline CDR1 and CDR2: SGHTA and FQGNSA. The CDR3: CASSLSTGTGEKLFF. As DNA, the CDR3 is TGTGCCAGCAGCTTAAGTACCGGGACAGGTGAAAAACTGTTTTTT.

This sequence joins TRBV29-1 and TRBJ1-2, with TRBD1 matching 8 bases. The CDR3 totals 12 residues. J lost 8 bases, V lost 4 bases, and 6 bases had no gene match. The germline V gene has CDR1 SQVTM and CDR2 ANQGSEA. The CDR3 DNA is TGCAGCGTTGCTAGTCAGGGGGCAGGCTACACCTTC. This encodes CSVASQGAGYTF.

This chain connects TRBV6-5 to TRBJ2-5; D possibly corresponds to TRBD1 (6 bases). V lost 7 bases and J 2 bases, leaving 8 bases between the germline ends. The germline V gene has CDR1 MNHEY and CDR2 SVGAGI. The CDR3 spans 12 residues. The CDR3, as DNA: TGTGCCAGCACCGGGACACAAGAGACCCAGTACTTC. The encoded protein is CASTGTQETQYF.

This clone has only a few counts. This chain connects TRBV10-3 to TRBJ2-1; perhaps TRBD1 as D (6 bases). V lost 3 bases and J 5 bases, leaving 8 bases between the germline ends. CDR1 is ENHRY and CDR2 is SYGVKD in the germline V gene. The CDR3 contains 13 residues. The CDR3 reads CAISDRGHNEQFF. The CDR3 DNA reads TGTGCCATCAGTGACAGGGGACACAATGAGCAGTTCTTC.

The chain uses TRBV5-1 and TRBJ2-3; 10 bases line up with TRBD1. Germline values: CDR1 SGHRS, CDR2 YFSETQ. The CDR3 contains 16 residues. V was pared by 5 bases and J by 2 bases, with 8 bases of the junction left unmatched. CDR3 residues: CASRRPGQGFTDTQYF. In nucleotides, the CDR3 is TGCGCCAGCAGGCGACCGGGACAGGGGTTCACAGATACGCAGTATTTT. Together with reference TRBV5-1 and TRBJ2-3, the CDR3 gives the full variable domain: KAGVTQTPRYLIKTRGQQVTLSCSPISGHRSVSWYQQTPGQGLQFLFEYFSETQRNKGNFPGRFSGRQFSNSRSEMNVSTLELGDSALYLCASRRPGQGFTDTQYFGPGTRLTVL.

The chain recombines TRBV7-2 with TRBJ2-5; 16 nucleotides agree with TRBD2. CDR3 length: 16 residues. V lost 5 bases, J lost 5 bases, and 5 bases stayed unmatched. Germline V gives CDR1 SGHTA, CDR2 FQGNSA. The CDR3, as DNA: TGTGCCAGCAGCACGGGGACTAGCGGGGGGGCGGAGACCCAGTACTTC. Its translation is CASSTGTSGGAETQYF.

This clone was detected only a few times. V is TRBV12-3 or TRBV12-4 and J is TRBJ1-2; D is uncertain. V was trimmed by 5 bases and J by 10 bases, leaving 14 bases between them. CDR3 length equals 12 residues. CDR3: CASSERAGIYTF. The CDR3 DNA is TGTGCCAGCAGTGAAAGGGCCGGGATCTACACCTTC.

This sequence joins TRBV12-3 or TRBV12-4 and TRBJ1-2; TRBD1 is a possible D gene (5 bases). Trimming cost V 6 bases and J 4 bases, with 12 bases left between them. The CDR3 loop spans 13 amino acids. The CDR3 spells CASSHPGGYGYTF. The DNA of the CDR3 is TGTGCCAGCAGCCATCCGGGGGGCTATGGCTACACCTTC.

The V call is TRBV19, the J call TRBJ2-7; 7 positions match TRBD1. This CDR3 is 16 amino acids long. CDR1 LNHDA and CDR2 SQIVND come from the germline V gene (reference sequence). V trimming: 2 bases; J trimming: 0 bases; junction bases outside the gene matches: 7. This CDR3 is CASSILGRGFSYEQYV. CDR3 nucleotide sequence: TGTGCCAGTAGTATATTAGGCAGGGGGTTCTCCTACGAGCAGTACGTC.

This chain connects TRBV30 to TRBJ2-3; weak D call: TRBD2 (5 bases). There are 11 residues in the CDR3. Between the trimmed V and J ends, which lost 3 bases and 7 bases, there was a span of 8 bases. Germline V gene lookup returns CDR1 GTSNPN and CDR2 SVGIG (reference sequence). CDR3 DNA sequence: TGTGCCTGGAGGTACGGGAATACGCAGTATTTT. The encoded protein is CAWRYGNTQYF.

The rearrangement joins TRBV5-1 to TRBJ2-7; D is perhaps TRBD1 (6 bases). Germline V CDR1 and CDR2: SGHRS, YFSETQ. Between the trimmed V and J ends, which lost 1 base and 2 bases, there was a span of 13 bases. The CDR3 sequence is 15 residues long. The chain's CDR3 is CASSLTGNGPYEQYV. CDR3 DNA: TGCGCCAGCAGCTTGACAGGGAACGGGCCCTACGAGCAGTACGTC.

This chain links TRBV27 with TRBJ2-2; D gene unclear. V lost 6 bases, J lost 5 bases, and 13 bases lay in between. The CDR3 extends over 14 amino acids. Germline V gives CDR1 MNHEY, CDR2 SMNVEV (reference sequence). The CDR3 is CASRLHRSTGELFF. The CDR3 DNA reads as TGTGCCAGCAGACTCCACCGGAGTACCGGGGAGCTGTTTTTT.

This clone was picked up one time. The chain employs TRBV18 and TRBJ1-3; D uncertain. V lost 1 base to trimming and J lost 0 bases, with 10 bases between them. CDR3 length: 16 amino acids. CDR1 is KGHSH, CDR2 LQKENI, per germline. This chain's CDR3 is CASSPRFGDSGNTIYF. CDR3 bases: TGTGCCAGCTCACCACGGTTCGGGGACTCTGGAAACACCATATATTTT.

This chain joins TRBV5-1 and TRBJ1-4; 9 nucleotides line up with TRBD1. Germline V gene sequence: CDR1 SGHRS, CDR2 YFSETQ. CDR3 size: 15 residues. The trim removed 0 bases at V and 6 bases at J, leaving 3 bases unmatched. CDR3 bases: TGCGCCAGCAGCTTGGTACAGGGGGCGGATGAAAAACTGTTTTTT. Amino acids: CASSLVQGADEKLFF.

CDR3 loop: CASGRGRNEQFF. CDR3 sequence (DNA): TGTGCCAGCGGACGAGGGAGGAATGAGCAGTTCTTC. The rearrangement joins TRBV5-4 to TRBJ2-1; the D gene is possibly TRBD2 (6 bases). With 7 bases removed from V and 7 bases from J, the gap between germline ends came to 12 bases. This CDR3 has 12 residues. The germline V gene has CDR1 SGHNT and CDR2 YYREEE (reference sequence).

This clone was found many times. The chain is built from TRBV19 and TRBJ1-6; 7 nucleotides line up with TRBD1. CDR1 and CDR2 (germline): LNHDA, SQIVND (reference sequence). This CDR3 comprises 15 residues. V gave up 7 bases and J gave up 6 bases; unmatched junction bases: 9. CDR3 coding DNA: TGTGCCAGTACTCCGGCGGGACAGTCTAATTCACCCCTCCACTTT. Amino acid sequence: CASTPAGQSNSPLHF.

This clone showed up just a few times. The rearrangement joins TRBV9 to TRBJ2-2, with 8 bases that match TRBD1. The germline V gene encodes CDR1 SGDLS and CDR2 YYNGEE. Trimming removed 3 bases from V and 7 bases from J; junction bases left unmatched: 8. This CDR3 has 15 residues. In DNA form, the CDR3 reads TGTGCCAGCAGCGCTAGGACAGGGCTGATCGGGGAGCTGTTTTTT. Its translation: CASSARTGLIGELFF.

This chain joins TRBV6-4 and TRBJ2-5; the match to TRBD2 covers 9 bases. CDR1 is MRHNA and CDR2 is SNTAGT in the germline V gene. This CDR3 comprises 15 residues. With V trimmed by 6 bases and J by 2 bases, 7 bases remained unmatched. The CDR3 loop is CASSNRAGGQETQYF. The CDR3 DNA sequence: TGTGCCAGCAGCAACCGGGCGGGGGGGCAAGAGACCCAGTACTTC.

J is TRBJ1-5 and V is TRBV19, with D uncertain. Germline V CDR1 and CDR2: LNHDA, SQIVND (reference sequence). The CDR3 consists of 15 residues. V dropped 1 base and J dropped 4 bases, with 11 bases sitting between them. The CDR3 loop is CASSIAIRHNQPQHF. Written as DNA, the CDR3 is TGTGCCAGTAGTATAGCCATCAGGCATAATCAGCCCCAGCATTTT.

The rearrangement uses TRBV5-6 and TRBJ2-5, with 11 bases lining up with TRBD1. Unmatched junction bases numbered 4, after V lost 2 bases and J lost 4 bases. Germline V gene data show CDR1 as SGHDT and CDR2 as YYEEEE. The CDR3 totals 15 residues. The CDR3 sequence is CASSFGQGALETQYF. The CDR3, as DNA: TGTGCCAGCAGCTTCGGACAGGGGGCTTTAGAGACCCAGTACTTC.

The chain has TRBV7-9 and TRBJ2-7, with 7 bases matching TRBD2. The CDR3 runs 15 residues. V was pared by 1 base and J by 6 bases, with 9 bases of the junction left unmatched. The V gene's germline CDR1 is SEHNR and CDR2 FQNEAQ (reference sequence). In DNA form, the CDR3 reads TGTGCCAGCAGCTTAGAAGGGTTAAGCGGGGTCGAGCAGTACGTC. Its protein product is CASSLEGLSGVEQYV.

The chain is built from TRBV24-1 and TRBJ2-5; TRBD2 is a possible D gene (6 bases). Germline V lookup: CDR1 KGHDR, CDR2 SFDVKD. The length of the CDR3 is 19 residues. V lost 9 bases, J lost 0 bases, and 28 bases lay in between. The chain's CDR3 is CATVRRRGKRVENQETQYF. In DNA, the CDR3 is TGTGCCACCGTCCGGAGAAGAGGTAAGCGGGTTGAAAACCAAGAGACCCAGTACTTC.

The rearrangement uses TRBV10-3 and TRBJ1-2; TRBD1 aligns across 11 bases. The CDR3 contains 13 residues. The V and J ends lost 3 bases and 10 bases, in that order; junction bases with no gene match: 4. Germline V gives CDR1 ENHRY, CDR2 SYGVKD. The CDR3 sequence is CAISDRTGGVYTF. CDR3 coding DNA: TGTGCCATCAGTGACAGGACAGGGGGCGTCTACACCTTC.